This TCR beta chain stems from a study of radiotherapy plus CTLA-4 blockade in lung cancer. Study summary: Objective responses were seen in around 19% of patients, disease control in roughly 30%.

Study results and caveats: Expansion in blood of tumor-derived TCR clones was seen after radiotherapy plus ipilimumab. Reports identified early blood T cell clone dynamics, with interferon-beta, as the best response predictor.

Concerning this clone itself: Its antigen remains unknown.

People whose metastatic non-small-cell lung cancer was chemo-refractory got focal radiation along with CTLA-4 blockade by ipilimumab. CDR1 is SGHNT, CDR2 YYREEE, per germline (reference sequence). Germline trimming cut 0 bases from V and 0 bases from J; bases unmatched to any gene: 3. The CDR3 totals 16 residues. The data were produced by immunoSEQ multiplex PCR, yet TCRdb's version contains in-frame clones alone and is incomplete. The sample includes 81,000 or so clones, around 80% of them seen just once. The chain is built from TRBV5-4 and TRBJ1-1, with 9 bases lining up with TRBD1. This material consisted of peripheral blood, taken from a patient treated with radiotherapy plus ipilimumab. This receptor was identified in a human donor with non-small cell lung cancer who had stable disease on radiotherapy plus ipilimumab. The CDR3 DNA reads as TGTGCCAGCAGCTTGGCCGGGACAGGGCTGAACACTGAAGCTTTCTTT. The encoded protein is CASSLAGTGLNTEAFF.